The present entry profiles one T cell receptor (beta chain) with its context. The antigen remains unidentified. This record belongs to a study of Ad26.COV2.S vaccination and SARS-CoV-2 variants. For the study at large: Ad26.COV2.S shots went into the muscle once or twice, 56 days apart.

Trimming left V 0 bases short and J 5 bases short, with 3 bases between. CDR1 is SGHDT, CDR2 YYEEEE, per germline. CDR3 size: 12 residues. Findings of the study overall: The analyses of TCR breadth and depth may have understated the size of total T cell responses.

Indicated treatment: roughly 19 received Ad26.COV2.S at low or high dose, single or two shots; about five received placebo; per-sample allocation not given. Each sample was drawn 63 days after the first injection (of vaccine or placebo). A Boston donor was an adult aged 18-55 years. Measured with immunoSEQ multiplex PCR; TCRdb has only the in-frame clones, and not every one. This table has roughly 420,000 clones, roughly 88% appearing once. This receptor was taken from a person aged 18-65 years who received the Ad26.COV2.S COVID-19 vaccine or a placebo. The sample consisted of peripheral blood, taken in a trial of Ad26.COV2.S vaccine versus placebo. This chain links TRBV5-6 with TRBJ2-1, with D unresolved. The CDR3 sequence is CASSLAHNEQFF. The CDR3 coding sequence is TGTGCCAGCAGCTTGGCCCACAATGAGCAGTTCTTC.